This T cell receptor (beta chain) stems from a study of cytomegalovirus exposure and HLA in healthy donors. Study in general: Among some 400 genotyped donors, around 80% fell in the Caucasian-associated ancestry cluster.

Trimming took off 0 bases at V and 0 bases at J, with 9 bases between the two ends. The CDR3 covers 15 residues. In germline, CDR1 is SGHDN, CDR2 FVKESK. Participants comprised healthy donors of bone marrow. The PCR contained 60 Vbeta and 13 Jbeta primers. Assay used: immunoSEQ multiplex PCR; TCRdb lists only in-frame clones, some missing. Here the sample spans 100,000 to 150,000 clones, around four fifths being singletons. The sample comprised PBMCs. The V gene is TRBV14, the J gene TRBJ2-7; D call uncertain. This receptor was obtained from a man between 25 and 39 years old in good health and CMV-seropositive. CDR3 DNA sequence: TGTGCCAGCAGCCAAGAAGTGACAATCTCCTACGAGCAGTACTTC. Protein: CASSQEVTISYEQYF.